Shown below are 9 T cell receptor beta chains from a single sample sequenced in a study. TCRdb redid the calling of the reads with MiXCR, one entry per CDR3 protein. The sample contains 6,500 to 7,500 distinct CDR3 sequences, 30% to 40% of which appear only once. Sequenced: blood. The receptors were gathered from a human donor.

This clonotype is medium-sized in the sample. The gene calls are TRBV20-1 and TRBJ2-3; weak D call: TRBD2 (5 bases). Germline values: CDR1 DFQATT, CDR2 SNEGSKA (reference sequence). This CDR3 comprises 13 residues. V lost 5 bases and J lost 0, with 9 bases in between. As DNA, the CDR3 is TGCAGTGCTGGGGAGCCTAGCACAGATACGCAGTATTTT. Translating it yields CSAGEPSTDTQYF.

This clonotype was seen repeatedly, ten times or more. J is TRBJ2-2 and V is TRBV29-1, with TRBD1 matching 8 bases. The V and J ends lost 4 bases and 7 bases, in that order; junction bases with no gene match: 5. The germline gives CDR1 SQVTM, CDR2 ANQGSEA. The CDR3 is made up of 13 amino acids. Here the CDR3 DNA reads TGCAGCGTTGGCAGGGGGCAAGGCGGGGAGCTGTTTTTT. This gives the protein CSVGRGQGGELFF.

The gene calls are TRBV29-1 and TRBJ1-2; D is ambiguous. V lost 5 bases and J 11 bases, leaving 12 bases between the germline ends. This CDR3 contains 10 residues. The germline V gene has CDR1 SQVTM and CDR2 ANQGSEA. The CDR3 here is CSVSPSSYTF. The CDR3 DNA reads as TGCAGCGTTTCCCCGAGTAGTTACACCTTC.

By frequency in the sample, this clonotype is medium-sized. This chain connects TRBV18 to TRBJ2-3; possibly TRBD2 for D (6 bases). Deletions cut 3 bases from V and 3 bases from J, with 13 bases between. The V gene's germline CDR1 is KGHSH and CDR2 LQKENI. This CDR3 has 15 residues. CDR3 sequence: CASSPVGGGTDTQYF. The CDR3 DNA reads TGTGCCAGCTCACCGGTCGGGGGAGGAACAGATACGCAGTATTTT.

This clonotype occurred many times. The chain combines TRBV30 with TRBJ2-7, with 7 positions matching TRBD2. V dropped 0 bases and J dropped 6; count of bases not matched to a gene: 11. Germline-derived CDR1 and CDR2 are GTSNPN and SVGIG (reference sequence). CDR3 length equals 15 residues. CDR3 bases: TGTGCCTGGAGTGTAGCGGGGAGGGCCTTTCGCGAGCAGTACTTC. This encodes CAWSVAGRAFREQYF.

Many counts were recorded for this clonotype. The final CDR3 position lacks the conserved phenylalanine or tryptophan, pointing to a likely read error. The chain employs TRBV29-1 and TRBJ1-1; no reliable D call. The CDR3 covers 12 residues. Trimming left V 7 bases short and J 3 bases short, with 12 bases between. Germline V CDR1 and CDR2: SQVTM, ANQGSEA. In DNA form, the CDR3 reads TGCAGCGGCCTGGACGGCCACACTGAAGCTTTCTCT. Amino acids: CSGLDGHTEAFS.

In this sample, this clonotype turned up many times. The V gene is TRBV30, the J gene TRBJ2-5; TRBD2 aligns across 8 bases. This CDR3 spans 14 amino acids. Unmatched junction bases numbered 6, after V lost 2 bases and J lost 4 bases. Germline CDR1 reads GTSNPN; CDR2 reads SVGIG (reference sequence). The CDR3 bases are TGTGCCTGGAGTACGGGAGGGCCCAGAGAGACCCAGTACTTC. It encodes CAWSTGGPRETQYF. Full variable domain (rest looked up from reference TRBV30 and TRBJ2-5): SQTIHQWPATLVQPVGSPLSLECTVEGTSNPNLYWYRQAAGRGLQLLFYSVGIGQISSEVPQNLSASRPQDRQFILSSKKLLLSDSGFYLCAWSTGGPRETQYFGPGTRLLVL.

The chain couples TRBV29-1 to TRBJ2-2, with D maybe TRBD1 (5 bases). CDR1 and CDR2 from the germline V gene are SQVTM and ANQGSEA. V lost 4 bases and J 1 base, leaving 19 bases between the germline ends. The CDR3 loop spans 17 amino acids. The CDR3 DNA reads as TGCAGCGTTGTGAGTCAGGGTAGAGTGATGAACACCGGGGAGCTGTTTTTT. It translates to CSVVSQGRVMNTGELFF.

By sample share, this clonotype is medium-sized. The chain's CDR3 is CSVEGDWNTEAFF. The CDR3 DNA follows: TGCAGCGTTGAAGGGGACTGGAACACTGAAGCTTTCTTT. V is TRBV29-1 and J is TRBJ1-1, with a tentative D call TRBD1 (5 bases). The CDR3 consists of 13 residues. V lost 1 base and J 1 base, leaving 7 bases between the germline ends. The germline gives CDR1 SQVTM, CDR2 ANQGSEA.